A selection of T cell receptor beta chains follows, all from one sample in a study of metastatic and nonmetastatic thyroid tumors. TCRdb ran MiXCR on the PCR reads. Here the sample spans roughly 16,000 clones, around 29% being singletons. The sequenced sample was blood. The receptor set was obtained from a female donor with papillary thyroid cancer or a benign thyroid nodule (not recorded which). Some clones in this sample may be carry-over from other donors' samples. CDR3s include the opening cysteine and the closing phenylalanine or tryptophan. The D gene is left open where the match is weak. Only part of the rows carry a size: once, few, many, or a class if the clone is expanded.

V: TRBV6-1
D: TRBD2
size: medium-sized
J: TRBJ2-7
length: 15
CDR3: CASRQGASGGYEQYF
DNA: TGTGCCAGCAGGCAGGGGGCTAGCGGGGGCTACGAGCAGTACTTC

V: TRBV20-1
D: -
size: -
J: TRBJ1-6
length: 14
CDR3: CSARYGDVNSPLHF
DNA: TGCAGTGCTAGATATGGGGACGTTAATTCACCCCTCCACTTT

V: TRBV11-2
D: -
size: large
J: TRBJ2-7
length: 14
CDR3: CASSLTDNTYEQYF
DNA: TGTGCCAGCAGCTTAACGGACAACACCTACGAGCAGTACTTC

V: TRBV7-9
D: TRBD1
size: many
J: TRBJ1-4
length: 14
CDR3: CASSQQGTNEKLFF
DNA: TGTGCCAGCAGTCAACAGGGGACTAATGAAAAACTGTTTTTT

V: TRBV19
D: -
size: -
J: TRBJ1-1
length: 19
CDR3: CASSRRKPTGTILNTEAFF
DNA: TGTGCCAGTAGTAGACGCAAGCCCACCGGGACGATATTGAACACTGAAGCTTTCTTT

V: TRBV18
D: TRBD1
size: many
J: TRBJ2-5
length: 14
CDR3: CASSRDRGQETQYF
DNA: TGTGCCAGCTCACGCGACAGGGGACAGGAGACCCAGTACTTC

V: TRBV7-2
D: TRBD2
size: -
J: TRBJ2-7
length: 17
CDR3: CASSLAGVSWDSYEQYF
DNA: TGTGCCAGCAGCCTAGCGGGGGTCTCGTGGGATTCCTACGAGCAGTACTTC

V: TRBV19
D: -
size: medium-sized
J: TRBJ2-1
length: 13
CDR3: CASSPISGNEQFF
DNA: TGTGCCAGTAGTCCCATTAGTGGCAATGAGCAGTTCTTC

V: TRBV20-1
D: TRBD1
size: many
J: TRBJ1-2
length: 12
CDR3: CSVPGQGVGYTF
DNA: TGCAGTGTTCCGGGACAGGGGGTAGGCTACACCTTC

V: TRBV3-1
D: -
size: -
J: TRBJ1-5
length: 14
CDR3: CASSHQGLGQPQHF
DNA: TGTGCCAGCAGCCATCAGGGTTTGGGGCAGCCCCAGCATTTT

V: TRBV30
D: -
size: many
J: TRBJ1-1
length: 14
CDR3: CAWSTGLGATEAFF
DNA: TGTGCCTGGAGTACGGGGCTGGGGGCAACTGAAGCTTTCTTT

V: TRBV3-1
D: -
size: few
J: TRBJ1-1
length: 15
CDR3: CASSPFLNGNTEAFF
DNA: TGTGCCAGCAGCCCCTTCTTAAACGGAAACACTGAAGCTTTCTTT

V: TRBV20-1
D: TRBD2
size: -
J: TRBJ2-5
length: 17
CDR3: CSARDGKTSGSRGTQYF
DNA: TGCAGTGCTAGAGACGGAAAAACTAGCGGGAGTCGCGGGACCCAGTACTTC

V: TRBV13
D: TRBD1
size: -
J: TRBJ2-7
length: 16
CDR3: CASSLVRDSVSYEQHF
DNA: TGTGCCAGCAGCCTCGTCCGGGACAGCGTTTCCTACGAGCAGCACTTC

V: TRBV11-3
D: TRBD2
size: -
J: TRBJ2-1
length: 14
CDR3: CASRASGIYNEQFF
DNA: TGTGCCAGCCGGGCTAGCGGGATCTACAATGAGCAGTTCTTC

V: TRBV5-1
D: -
size: -
J: TRBJ1-1
length: 13
CDR3: CASSLSLNTEAFF
DNA: TGCGCCAGCAGCTTGTCCTTGAACACTGAAGCTTTCTTT

V: TRBV4-2
D: TRBD2
size: many
J: TRBJ2-5
length: 15
CDR3: CASSQASGGQETQYF
DNA: TGTGCCAGCAGCCAAGCTAGCGGGGGGCAAGAGACCCAGTACTTC

V: TRBV6-5
D: TRBD2
size: few
J: TRBJ2-3
length: 16
CDR3: CASSYIAGVRIDTQYF
DNA: TGTGCCAGCAGTTACATAGCGGGAGTCCGGATAGATACGCAGTATTTT

V: TRBV4-1
D: TRBD2
size: many
J: TRBJ2-3
length: 16
CDR3: CASSLSPGGGTDTQYF
DNA: TGCGCCAGCAGCCTCTCTCCCGGGGGGGGCACAGATACGCAGTATTTT

V: TRBV11-2
D: -
size: -
J: TRBJ2-1
length: 15
CDR3: CASSLYLGFYNEQFF
DNA: TGTGCCAGCAGCTTATATCTGGGGTTCTACAATGAGCAGTTCTTC

V: TRBV19
D: -
size: -
J: TRBJ1-2
length: 12
CDR3: CASGYRSYGYTF
DNA: TGTGCCAGTGGGTACAGGAGCTATGGCTACACCTTC

V: TRBV7-2
D: -
size: -
J: TRBJ2-2
length: 12
CDR3: CASSFVAGELFF
DNA: TGTGCCAGCAGCTTTGTGGCCGGTGAGCTGTTTTTT

V: TRBV27
D: -
size: few
J: TRBJ2-1
length: 15
CDR3: CASSLRVGIGNEQFF
DNA: TGTGCCAGCAGTTTAAGGGTGGGAATCGGCAATGAGCAGTTCTTC

V: TRBV7-6
D: -
size: many
J: TRBJ1-1
length: 14
CDR3: CASSSTRGNTEAFF
DNA: TGTGCCAGCAGCTCGACGAGGGGGAACACTGAAGCTTTCTTT

V: TRBV19
D: -
size: medium-sized
J: TRBJ2-1
length: 14
CDR3: CASSTGLGVNEQFF
DNA: TGTGCCAGTAGCACAGGCCTTGGCGTCAATGAGCAGTTCTTC

V: TRBV24-1
D: -
size: many
J: TRBJ1-1
length: 12
CDR3: CAVTGTNTEAFF
DNA: TGTGCCGTAACCGGGACAAACACTGAAGCTTTCTTT

V: TRBV18
D: -
size: -
J: TRBJ2-1
length: 12
CDR3: CASSPRDNEQFF
DNA: TGTGCCAGCTCACCAAGGGACAATGAGCAGTTCTTC

V: TRBV2
D: -
size: many
J: TRBJ1-6
length: 13
CDR3: CASSVDGAEPLHF
DNA: TGTGCCAGCAGTGTAGACGGGGCTGAACCCCTCCACTTT

V: TRBV9
D: -
size: medium-sized
J: TRBJ1-2
length: 14
CDR3: CASSTQGANYGYTF
DNA: TGTGCCAGCAGTACCCAGGGAGCTAACTATGGCTACACCTTC

V: TRBV5-1
D: TRBD1
size: medium-sized
J: TRBJ1-1
length: 18
CDR3: CASSPMYGTGVGNTEAFF
DNA: TGCGCCAGCAGCCCTATGTACGGGACAGGGGTCGGGAACACTGAAGCTTTCTTT

V: TRBV20-1
D: TRBD1
size: -
J: TRBJ1-2
length: 13
CDR3: CSAPTGDWYGYTF
DNA: TGCAGTGCTCCGACAGGGGACTGGTATGGCTACACCTTC

V: TRBV5-1
D: TRBD2
size: once
J: TRBJ2-5
length: 14
CDR3: CASSLPIAGETQYF
DNA: TGCGCCAGCAGCTTGCCAATAGCGGGGGAGACCCAGTACTTC